A selection of T cell receptor beta chains follows, all from one sample in a study of blood T cell repertoires in COVID-19. Data came from immunoSEQ multiplex PCR; TCRdb stores just in-frame clones and leaves some out. The table includes about 250,000 clones, 70% to 90% detected once. The specimen was peripheral blood. The receptors shown here come from a woman in her twenties or thirties with active or convalescent COVID-19. Both conserved end residues are part of each CDR3. A D gene is named only where the DNA matches it firmly. Clone size, where shown, is once, few, many, or a class for clones that have expanded.

CASSGVSGVGEQFF | TGTGCCAGCAGTGGGGTATCAGGGGTGGGTGAGCAGTTCTTC | TRBJ2-1 | - | 14 | - | TRBV2
CASRAGQGYEKLFF | TGCGCCAGCAGGGCGGGACAGGGATACGAAAAACTGTTTTTT | TRBJ1-4 | - | 14 | TRBD1 | TRBV5-1
CASSITTSSNQPQHF | TGTGCCAGTAGTATAACCACTTCCAGCAATCAGCCCCAGCATTTT | TRBJ1-5 | - | 15 | - | TRBV19
CASSQAGTGNEKLFF | TGCGCCAGCAGCCAAGCGGGGACAGGCAATGAAAAACTGTTTTTT | TRBJ1-4 | - | 15 | TRBD1 | TRBV4-1
CASSYKAQGAGELFF | TGTGCCAGCAGTTACAAGGCCCAGGGGGCCGGGGAGCTGTTTTTT | TRBJ2-2 | - | 15 | TRBD1 | TRBV6-6
CASSLDGVLQEKLFF | TGTGCCAGCAGCTTAGACGGGGTATTACAGGAAAAACTGTTTTTT | TRBJ1-4 | - | 15 | - | TRBV11-2
CASSLSYRGNEKLFF | TGTGCCAGCAGTTTATCTTACAGGGGTAATGAAAAACTGTTTTTT | TRBJ1-4 | - | 15 | TRBD1 | TRBV27
CATIGRRQGRMNTEAFF | TGTGCCACCATAGGGAGGCGACAGGGTCGAATGAACACTGAAGCTTTCTTT | TRBJ1-1 | - | 17 | TRBD1 | TRBV19
CASSSIGTREDEQFF | TGCGCCAGCAGCTCCATCGGGACGAGGGAGGATGAGCAGTTCTTC | TRBJ2-1 | - | 15 | - | TRBV5-1
CASSSGQGAFGYTF | TGTGCCAGCAGTTCCGGACAGGGGGCATTCGGCTACACCTTC | TRBJ1-2 | once | 14 | TRBD1 | TRBV28
CASSKQGLDQPQHF | TGTGCCAGCAGTAAACAGGGTTTGGATCAGCCCCAGCATTTT | TRBJ1-5 | - | 14 | - | TRBV6-5
CASSYRGYYGYTF | TGTGCCAGCAGCTACAGGGGATACTATGGCTACACCTTC | TRBJ1-2 | once | 13 | TRBD1 | TRBV6-5
CASRLISGGINEQFF | TGCGCCAGCAGACTAATTAGCGGGGGGATAAATGAGCAGTTCTTC | TRBJ2-1 | - | 15 | TRBD2 | TRBV4-1
CASSYGQGNTGELFF | TGCGCCAGCAGCTATGGACAGGGGAACACCGGGGAGCTGTTTTTT | TRBJ2-2 | few | 15 | TRBD1 | TRBV5-1
CATSDHRDRGTDTQYF | TGTGCCACCAGTGACCACAGGGACAGGGGAACAGATACGCAGTATTTT | TRBJ2-3 | - | 16 | TRBD1 | TRBV24-1
CASSEVWGDQPQHF | TGTGCCAGCAGTGAAGTTTGGGGCGATCAGCCCCAGCATTTT | TRBJ1-5 | - | 14 | - | TRBV6-1
CAWSAKETQYF | TGTGCCTGGAGCGCTAAAGAGACCCAGTACTTC | TRBJ2-5 | - | 11 | - | TRBV30
CASSFSASGGTQETQYF | TGTGCCAGCAGTTTTAGCGCTAGCGGGGGGACTCAAGAGACCCAGTACTTC | TRBJ2-5 | - | 17 | TRBD2 | TRBV27
CASSPGLALETQYF | TGTGCCAGCAGCCCGGGACTAGCATTAGAGACCCAGTACTTC | TRBJ2-5 | - | 14 | TRBD2 | TRBV9
CASSTTEDTQYF | TGTGCCAGCAGCACGACTGAAGATACGCAGTATTTT | TRBJ2-3 | - | 12 | - | TRBV9
CASSLQGGYEVTQYF | TGTGCCAGCAGCCTCCAGGGAGGTTATGAGGTTACGCAGTATTTT | TRBJ2-3 | once | 15 | - | TRBV3-1/TRBV3-2
CASSLNGNYGYTF | TGTGCCAGCAGCTTAAACGGTAACTATGGCTACACCTTC | TRBJ1-2 | few | 13 | - | TRBV13
CASSYYLAEETQYF | TGTGCCAGCAGTTACTATCTAGCGGAAGAGACCCAGTACTTC | TRBJ2-5 | - | 14 | TRBD2 | TRBV6-6
CATNNPGQGTGELFF | TGTGCCACGAATAACCCGGGACAGGGCACCGGGGAGCTGTTTTTT | TRBJ2-2 | - | 15 | TRBD1 | TRBV2
CASSHSNGGAQPQHF | TGTGCCAGCAGTCATAGTAACGGAGGGGCTCAGCCCCAGCATTTT | TRBJ1-5 | - | 15 | - | TRBV6-2/TRBV6-3
CASKQRGALEQFF | TGTGCCAGCAAGCAGCGGGGGGCCCTTGAGCAGTTCTTC | TRBJ2-1 | few | 13 | TRBD2 | TRBV19
CASSFTLDTEAFF | TGTGCCAGCAGTTTTACTCTAGACACTGAAGCTTTCTTT | TRBJ1-1 | - | 13 | - | TRBV28
CASTLPSGGGGELFF | TGTGCCAGCACTCTTCCTAGCGGGGGAGGCGGGGAGCTGTTTTTT | TRBJ2-2 | once | 15 | TRBD2 | TRBV7-2
CASSLTSGGTETQYF | TGTGCCAGCAGCTTAACTAGCGGGGGAACAGAGACCCAGTACTTC | TRBJ2-5 | - | 15 | TRBD2 | TRBV7-9
CASSELGPGGTQYF | TGTGCCAGCAGTGAACTGGGACCGGGGGGGACCCAGTACTTC | TRBJ2-5 | - | 14 | TRBD2 | TRBV6-1
CAISELVSGGGYTF | TGTGCCATCAGTGAGCTAGTTTCCGGCGGGGGCTACACCTTC | TRBJ1-2 | - | 14 | - | TRBV10-3
CASSGRSSNYGYTF | TGTGCCAGCAGCGGCAGGTCTTCTAACTATGGCTACACCTTC | TRBJ1-2 | - | 14 | - | TRBV5-4
CASSVDSNYGYTF | TGTGCCAGCAGCGTTGACAGCAACTATGGCTACACCTTC | TRBJ1-2 | - | 13 | - | TRBV5-8
CASSPTADNSPLHF | TGTGCCAGCTCACCGACAGCTGATAATTCACCCCTCCACTTT | TRBJ1-6 | few | 14 | - | TRBV18
CASSDRGRLVTGELFF | TGTGCCAGCAGTGACAGGGGACGGCTGGTCACCGGGGAGCTGTTTTTT | TRBJ2-2 | - | 16 | - | TRBV6-1
CASSPYSDNYGYTF | TGTGCCAGCAGCCCCTACAGTGATAACTATGGCTACACCTTC | TRBJ1-2 | - | 14 | - | TRBV7-2
CASSTRERGGPDTQYF | TGTGCCAGCTCGACCAGGGAGCGGGGGGGCCCAGATACGCAGTATTTT | TRBJ2-3 | few | 16 | TRBD2 | TRBV18
CASSIDLGANGYTF | TGTGCCAGTAGTATAGATCTGGGGGCCAATGGCTACACCTTC | TRBJ1-2 | - | 14 | - | TRBV19
CASSLTDYEQYF | TGTGCCAGCAGCTTGACAGACTACGAGCAGTACTTC | TRBJ2-7 | - | 12 | - | TRBV5-8
CASSRTGGAEKLFF | TGTGCCAGCAGTAGGACAGGGGGGGCGGAAAAACTGTTTTTT | TRBJ1-4 | - | 14 | TRBD1 | TRBV6-6
CASSLITGFGETQYF | TGTGCCAGCAGCTTAATAACAGGGTTCGGGGAGACCCAGTACTTC | TRBJ2-5 | - | 15 | - | TRBV7-9
CASSSGQGTNTDTQYF | TGTGCCAGCAGCTCCGGACAGGGTACCAACACAGATACGCAGTATTTT | TRBJ2-3 | - | 16 | TRBD1 | TRBV7-9